Many counts were recorded for the clone carrying this TCR beta chain. What it binds is unknown. Researchers made TCR beta libraries by using iRepertoire HTBI primers and running Arm-PCR on CDR3 regions. TCRdb used MiXCR to reprocess the multiplex PCR reads, holding one entry per CDR3 protein. The table includes roughly 700,000 distinct CDR3 sequences, approximately 29% detected once. These data belong to a study of regulatory T cells in long-lasting Graves disease. About the study: In persistent Graves' disease, antithyroid drugs had been taken for over 5 years and TSH receptor antibodies stayed positive. General study findings and limits: Patients whose Graves' disease persisted exhibited lower TCR diversity than those newly diagnosed.

Time point specified: persistent/refractory GD, antithyroid drugs over 5 years with positive TRAb. RNA isolated from PBMCs was used to make the TCR library. The diagnosis of Graves' disease used American Thyroid Association guidelines. Those enrolled as patients came out of an endocrinology department in Xi'an, China. The CDR3 consists of 11 residues. Germline V CDR1 and CDR2: MDHEN, SYDVKM. V shed 9 bases, J shed 4 bases, and the junction held 3 bases outside the gene matches. V usage is TRBV28 and J usage is TRBJ2-7; 7 bases map to TRBD1. The sequence was collected from a female donor with Graves disease. This sample comprised peripheral blood mononuclear cells (PBMCs), obtained when the disease was refractory, from a patient treated with antithyroid drugs. The CDR3 loop reads CARGQKYEQYF. Written as DNA, the CDR3 is TGTGCCAGGGGACAGAAATACGAGCAGTACTTC.